Listed below are T cell receptor beta chains from one sample, sequenced in a study of cytomegalovirus exposure and HLA in healthy donors. Here immunoSEQ multiplex PCR was the method, and the copy in TCRdb shows in-frame clones only, minus some. Here the sample spans about 250,000 clones, roughly 70% being singletons. Sequencing was done on a sample of PBMCs. These TCRs come from a female donor in good health and CMV-seronegative. CDR3s include the opening cysteine and the closing phenylalanine or tryptophan. D genes are given only for firm matches. Some rows have no size entry. The others give once, few or many, or a class for an expanded clone.

size: NA
D: TRBD1
J: TRBJ1-6
V: TRBV2
DNA: TGTGCCAGCAGTTCTTTGACAGGGAATTCACCCCTCCACTTT
CDR3: CASSSLTGNSPLHF

size: NA
D: NA
J: TRBJ2-1
V: TRBV11-3
DNA: TGTGCCAGCAGCTTAGGAGGGGGAAGCGGTCGCTGGTTCTTC
CDR3: CASSLGGGSGRWFF

size: NA
D: TRBD1
J: TRBJ1-4
V: TRBV18
DNA: TGTGCCAGCGGAGGGGGCCTTAATGAAAAACTGTTTTTT
CDR3: CASGGGLNEKLFF

size: NA
D: NA
J: TRBJ2-1
V: TRBV5-4
DNA: TGTGCCAGCACCCAGGGGGCGGGAGGGAGAGGAAATGAGCAGTTCTTC
CDR3: CASTQGAGGRGNEQFF

size: NA
D: NA
J: TRBJ2-3
V: TRBV4-2
DNA: TGTGCCAGCAGCCCTTCAACGGTTATAAGCACAGATACGCAGTATTTT
CDR3: CASSPSTVISTDTQYF

size: NA
D: NA
J: TRBJ2-7
V: TRBV5-1
DNA: TGCGCCAGCAGCTATGGGGGGAGGAGCTCCTACGAGCAGTACTTC
CDR3: CASSYGGRSSYEQYF

size: few
D: TRBD1
J: TRBJ1-4
V: TRBV19
DNA: TGTGCCAGTAGCCCGAGACAGGGGTCTGAAAAACTGTTTTTT
CDR3: CASSPRQGSEKLFF

size: NA
D: NA
J: TRBJ2-5
V: TRBV7-2
DNA: TGTGCCAGCAGCGCAAAACAGGGGGGGGGAGAGACCCAGTACTTC
CDR3: CASSAKQGGGETQYF

size: NA
D: NA
J: TRBJ1-2
V: TRBV21-1
DNA: TGTGCCAGCAGCAAAACAGGGGGCGCGATCTATGGCTACACCTTC
CDR3: CASSKTGGAIYGYTF

size: few
D: NA
J: TRBJ2-7
V: TRBV12-5
DNA: TGTGCTAGCGGCAGGGGACAATACGAGCAGTACTTC
CDR3: CASGRGQYEQYF

size: NA
D: NA
J: TRBJ1-5
V: TRBV7-6
DNA: TGTGCCAGCAGCTTGGTTATGGGGCCCAATCAGCCCCAGCATTTT
CDR3: CASSLVMGPNQPQHF

size: few
D: NA
J: TRBJ1-6
V: TRBV2
DNA: TGTGCCAGCAGTGAGGGACAAGCAACCCTCCACTTT
CDR3: CASSEGQATLHF

size: NA
D: NA
J: TRBJ1-2
V: TRBV10-3
DNA: TGTGCCATCAGTGAGTCGCCAGGTTACAACTATGGCTACACCTTC
CDR3: CAISESPGYNYGYTF

size: once
D: NA
J: TRBJ2-1
V: TRBV7-9
DNA: TGTGCCAGCAGCTCCCCGGAGACTAGTAGGCACAATGAGCAGTTCTTC
CDR3: CASSSPETSRHNEQFF